This T cell receptor beta chain was observed in a study of blood T cell repertoires in COVID-19. V was shortened by 0 bases and J by 10 bases, with 10 bases between the two germline ends. The CDR3 extends over 13 amino acids. CDR1 is LGHNA and CDR2 is YNFKEQ in the germline V gene. The method was immunoSEQ multiplex PCR; TCRdb's version includes in-frame clones alone and lacks a portion of them. The sample yields 100,000 to 150,000 clones, about 74% seen once. Sample: peripheral blood. The chain links TRBV4-2 to TRBJ1-5, with D possibly being TRBD1 (5 bases). This clonotype was obtained from a man between 60 and 75 years old with acute or convalescent COVID-19. Here the CDR3 DNA reads TGTGCCAGCAGCCAAGACGGGGGGGAACCCCAGCATTTT. Translation: CASSQDGGEPQHF.